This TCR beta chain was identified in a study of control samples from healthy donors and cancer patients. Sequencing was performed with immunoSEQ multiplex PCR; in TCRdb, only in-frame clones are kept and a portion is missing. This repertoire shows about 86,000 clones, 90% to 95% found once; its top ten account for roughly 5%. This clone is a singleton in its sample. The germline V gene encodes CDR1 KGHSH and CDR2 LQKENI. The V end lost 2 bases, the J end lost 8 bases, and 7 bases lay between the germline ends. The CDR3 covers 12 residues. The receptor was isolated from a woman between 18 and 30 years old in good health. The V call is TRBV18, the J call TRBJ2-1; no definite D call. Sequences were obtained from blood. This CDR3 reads CASSPTVHEQFF. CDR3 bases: TGTGCCAGCTCACCAACAGTCCATGAGCAGTTCTTC.